Shown below are 32 T cell receptor beta chains from a single sample sequenced in a study of tumor and adjacent non-tumor tissue in lung cancer (dated by TCRdb to the late 2010s). Library construction relied on multiplex PCR. TCRdb names Illumina HiSeq 2500 as the instrument used. Following protocols modified from ARM-PCR, the researchers constructed TCRbeta libraries through three rounds of nested PCR with primers (Table S4). The raw public reads went through TCRdb reprocessing: fastp at Q25, MiXCR clone calling, in-frame beta chains kept. Each entry is one CDR3 protein sequence, shown with its most common DNA and genes. The sample table contains some 100,000 distinct CDR3 sequences; only one count was recorded for roughly two thirds of them. The ten largest clones add up to 15% to 20% of the sample. RNA was isolated from bulk unsorted tissue, and RNA quality was assessed with a NanoDrop ND-1000 and an Agilent 2100. Normal lung samples were distant non-tumor tissue taken more than 3 cm from the tumor edge.

The specimen sequenced was distant non-tumor lung tissue. The receptors here all came from a man between 60 and 75 years old with non-small cell lung cancer.

This clonotype was seen repeatedly, ten times or more. The chain is built from TRBV6-6 and TRBJ2-7; unclear D gene. CDR1 MNHNY and CDR2 SVGAGI come from the germline V gene (reference sequence). V lost 2 bases to trimming and J lost 3 bases, with 8 bases between them. This CDR3 is 13 amino acids long. CDR3 in DNA: TGTGCCAGCAGTTACGGCCAGAACTACGAGCAGTACTTC. This sequence encodes CASSYGQNYEQYF.

Concerning this clonotype itself: A read error may account for a junction end that differs from germline. The chain uses TRBV20-1 and TRBJ2-1, with 9 bases aligning to TRBD2. The CDR3 extends over 15 amino acids. The V gene's germline CDR1 is DFQATT and CDR2 SNEGSKA (reference sequence). DNA of the CDR3: TGCAGTGCACCTCCACCGGGACTAGCATACAATGAGCTGTTCTTC. This translates into CSAPPPGLAYNELFF.

This clonotype has at least ten counts. This chain links TRBV29-1 with TRBJ2-4; D not resolved. The germline gives CDR1 SQVTM, CDR2 ANQGSEA. The ends were cut back, 5 bases at V and 0 bases at J, with 11 bases in the middle. The CDR3 totals 14 residues. The CDR3, as DNA: TGCAGCGTTAGGGCAGCGTTAGCCAAAAACATTCAGTACTTC. The encoded protein is CSVRAALAKNIQYF.

Points on this clonotype: A read error may account for a junction end that differs from germline. V is TRBV6-5 and J is TRBJ1-1; no definite D call. The CDR3 has 15 residues. The germline V gene encodes CDR1 MNHEY and CDR2 SVGAGI. This CDR3 reads CVSSYSPVGRTEAFF. The CDR3 coding sequence is TGTGTCAGCAGTTACTCCCCGGTTGGTAGGACTGAAGCTTTCTTT.

In this sample, this clonotype turned up many times. The chain combines TRBV6-5 with TRBJ2-6; no firm D call. The CDR3 spans 17 residues. Germline V lookup: CDR1 MNHEY, CDR2 SVGAGI. With 0 bases removed from V and 0 bases from J, the gap between germline ends came to 9 bases. This CDR3 is CASSYSGSASGANVLTF. The CDR3 DNA reads TGTGCCAGCAGTTACTCCGGCAGCGCCTCTGGGGCCAACGTCCTGACTTTC.

Many counts were recorded for this clonotype. The chain joins TRBV6-2 or TRBV6-3 to TRBJ2-6; TRBD2 might be the D (7 bases). This CDR3 has 16 amino acids. V lost 6 bases, J lost 2 bases, and 14 bases lay in between. CDR1 is MNHEY, CDR2 SVGEGT, per germline. The CDR3 sequence: CASRSAGAPGANVLTF. In nucleotides, the CDR3 is TGTGCCAGCAGATCTGCGGGGGCCCCTGGGGCCAACGTCCTGACTTTC.

This clonotype occurred many times. V usage is TRBV12-3 or TRBV12-4 and J usage is TRBJ2-5; weak D call: TRBD2 (7 bases). The CDR3 sequence is 14 residues long. V was cut by 0 bases and J by 5 bases, with 10 bases left in between. The CDR3 spells CASSLAGGRETQYF. The CDR3 DNA reads as TGTGCCAGCAGTTTAGCGGGGGGGCGTGAGACCCAGTACTTC.

This chain links TRBV4-3 with TRBJ2-5; D might be TRBD1 (5 bases). The germline V gene has CDR1 LGHNA and CDR2 YSLEER. V was shortened by 5 bases and J by 7 bases, with 14 bases between the two germline ends. The CDR3 totals 13 residues. The CDR3 protein is CASSTLTAGTQYF. CDR3 nucleotides: TGCGCCAGCAGCACATTGACAGCAGGGACCCAGTACTTC.

With regard to this clonotype: A much larger clone differs by one base, so this may be a read error. This chain uses TRBV5-4 with TRBJ2-7; the D is unclear. The CDR3 has 13 amino acids. Germline V CDR1 and CDR2: SGHNT, YYREEE (reference sequence). CDR3 nucleotides: TGTGCCAGCAGCTTAGGGTCGAACTACGAGCACTACTTC. It translates to CASSLGSNYEHYF.

This chain joins TRBV6-2 or TRBV6-3 and TRBJ1-1; D perhaps matches TRBD1 (5 bases). Trimming pared 5 bases from V and 5 bases from J, leaving 21 bases between. The CDR3 extends over 16 amino acids. Per germline, CDR1 MNHEY and CDR2 SVGEGT. CDR3 bases: TGTGCCAGCAGTCGCTGGACAAGGGGCTCCAATACTGAAGCTTTCTTT. This translates into CASSRWTRGSNTEAFF.

As for this clonotype: This may stem from a read error, because a much larger clone lies one nucleotide away. The CDR3 sequence: CASSLAASGRSYNEQFF. The CDR3 DNA follows: TGTGCCAGCAGCTTGGCGGCTAGCGGTCGCTCCTACAATGAGCAGTTCTTC. The rearrangement uses TRBV7-9 and TRBJ2-1; 7 positions match TRBD2. This CDR3 is 17 amino acids long. The J segment lost 0 bases and the V segment lost 3 bases, leaving 8 bases of the junction unmatched. The germline CDR1 and CDR2 sequences are SEHNR and FQNEAQ (reference sequence).

As concerns this clonotype: A clone one base away is much larger, so this may be a read error. This chain uses TRBV25-1 with TRBJ2-1, with 8 bases matching TRBD2. The CDR3 has 16 amino acids. The V gene's germline CDR1 is MGHDK and CDR2 SYGVNS. Trimming cost V 3 bases and J 9 bases; bases outside gene matches: 13. CDR3 sequence reads: CASSEPIGRAYGEQFF. The CDR3 DNA reads as TGTGCCAGCAGTGAGCCTATCGGGAGGGCCTATGGTGAGCAGTTCTTC.

On this clonotype itself: This sequence may be a read error, since a much larger clone differs from it by one base. The rearrangement uses TRBV28 and TRBJ2-5; D is perhaps TRBD1 (5 bases). The CDR3 has 14 amino acids. V lost 8 bases and J lost 7, with 20 bases in between. Germline CDR1 is MDHEN and CDR2 is SYDVKM. The CDR3 coding sequence is TGTGCCAGCGGTCTCCAGGGTTTAGTAGGGACCCAGTACTTC. Amino acid sequence: CASGLQGLVGTQYF.

In its sample, this clonotype ranks as medium-sized. This chain connects TRBV6-2 or TRBV6-3 to TRBJ2-2, with D perhaps TRBD1 or TRBD2 (5 bases each). V was trimmed by 6 bases and J by 4 bases, leaving 15 bases between them. Germline CDR1 reads MNHEY; CDR2 reads SVGEGT. The CDR3 extends over 15 amino acids. The CDR3 bases are TGTGCCAGCAGCCCCTTTGGGGGAGTCACCGGGGAGCTGTTTTTT. Translating gives CASSPFGGVTGELFF.

The chain recombines TRBV12-3 or TRBV12-4 with TRBJ2-3; D not certain. The CDR3 loop spans 11 amino acids. The V gene lost 5 bases and the J gene lost 5 bases, with 5 bases spanning the gap. Here the CDR3 reads CASSIKDTQYF. DNA of the CDR3: TGTGCCAGCAGTATTAAAGATACGCAGTATTTT.

A remark on this clonotype: One junction end does not reproduce the germline sequence, and a read error may be involved. This chain links TRBV7-8 with TRBJ2-2; 7 bases line up with TRBD2. Germline V gene sequence: CDR1 SGHVS, CDR2 FQNEAQ. The CDR3 loop spans 15 amino acids. CDR3 in amino acids: CVSSPLRGGVGELFF. CDR3 DNA: TGTGTCAGCAGCCCCTTACGCGGGGGAGTCGGGGAGCTGTTTTTT.

This clonotype was detected many times. V and J are TRBV6-1 and TRBJ2-1; unclear D gene. The CDR3 contains 16 residues. Trimming removed 4 bases from V and 0 bases from J, with 13 bases in between. Germline values: CDR1 MNHNS, CDR2 SASEGT. In DNA, the CDR3 is TGTGCCAGCAGTGTTGCCCTAGGCAGCTCCTACAATGAGCAGTTCTTC. It codes for CASSVALGSSYNEQFF.

Regarding this clonotype: Possible read error: a much larger clone is one base away. The chain employs TRBV6-5 and TRBJ2-2; TRBD1 might be the D (6 bases). The CDR3 length is 15 residues. Germline V gene sequence: CDR1 MNHEY, CDR2 SVGAGI. CDR3 sequence: CTSNLQGPNTGELFF. The CDR3 DNA is TGTACCAGCAACTTGCAGGGGCCGAACACCGGGGAGCTGTTTTTT.

V is TRBV6-1 and J is TRBJ2-3; D may correspond to TRBD1 or TRBD2 (5 bases each). This CDR3 region has 15 residues. The ends were cut back, 4 bases at V and 5 bases at J, with 16 bases in the middle. CDR1 is MNHNS, CDR2 SASEGT, per germline. The DNA of the CDR3 is TGTGCCAGCAGTGGGCTTTCCATGGGGGTAGATACGCAGTATTTT. Translated, it gives CASSGLSMGVDTQYF.

This clonotype has ten or more counts. This sequence joins TRBV6-2 or TRBV6-3 and TRBJ2-3; D might be TRBD1 or TRBD2, each matching 6 bases. V dropped 8 bases and J dropped 0 bases, with 12 bases sitting between them. CDR1 MNHEY and CDR2 SVGEGT come from the germline V gene. The CDR3 contains 14 residues. The CDR3 nucleotides read TGTGCCAGCGCAAGAGGGGGGAGCACAGATACGCAGTATTTT. Its translation: CASARGGSTDTQYF.

Details on this clonotype: Sequence at one end of the junction differs from germline and may be a read error. The genes are TRBV6-1 and TRBJ2-1, with 7 bases aligning to TRBD1. The CDR3 totals 14 residues. Germline V CDR1 and CDR2: MNHNS, SASEGT. CDR3 in amino acids: CASCEGNRGHEQFF. The CDR3 bases are TGTGCCAGCTGTGAAGGGAACAGGGGACATGAGCAGTTCTTC.

The chain joins TRBV5-5 to TRBJ1-1; D uncertain. This CDR3 is built from 15 residues. The V end lost 6 bases, the J end lost 0 bases, and 15 bases lay between the germline ends. The germline V gene has CDR1 SGHKS and CDR2 YYEKEE (reference sequence). The CDR3: CASNSVRTMNTEAFF. The CDR3 DNA sequence: TGTGCCAGCAACTCGGTACGGACCATGAACACTGAAGCTTTCTTT.

The CDR3 nucleotides read TGTGCCAGGAGCCTCGGACTAGCGGGAGTCTACGAGCAGTACTTC. Amino acids: CARSLGLAGVYEQYF. The chain combines TRBV11-2 with TRBJ2-7; TRBD2 agrees at 13 bases. The V gene end was trimmed by 9 bases and the J gene end by 3 bases; junction bases not matched to a gene: 8. The CDR3 extends over 15 amino acids. CDR1 and CDR2 from the germline V gene are SGHAT and FQNNGV.

This chain uses TRBV7-2 with TRBJ1-6, with D unclear. This CDR3 is 11 amino acids long. Germline V CDR1 and CDR2: SGHTA, FQGNSA. V was cut by 5 bases and J by 9 bases, with 5 bases left in between. The CDR3 loop is CASSEGSPLHF. CDR3 in DNA: TGTGCCAGCAGCGAGGGTTCACCCCTCCACTTT.

The chain employs TRBV6-6 and TRBJ2-1, with D possibly TRBD2 on 6 matching bases. Trimming took off 0 bases at V and 12 bases at J, with 18 bases between the two ends. In germline, CDR1 is MNHNY, CDR2 SVGAGI (reference sequence). The CDR3 contains 15 residues. CDR3 in amino acids: CASSYSVSSEVGQFF. Written as DNA, the CDR3 is TGTGCCAGCAGTTACTCGGTATCTAGCGAGGTTGGGCAGTTCTTC.

In regard to this clonotype: A read error may account for a junction end that differs from germline. The V gene is TRBV11-3, the J gene TRBJ2-2, with D possibly being TRBD2 (5 bases). Per germline, CDR1 SGHNT and CDR2 YENEEA. The CDR3 runs to 15 residues. As DNA, the CDR3 is TGTGCCATCAGCCCGACGACGGGTGGCACCGGGGAGCTGTCTTTT. The encoded protein is CAISPTTGGTGELSF.

A remark on this clonotype: With a much larger clone just one base away, this may be a read error. The V call is TRBV20-1, the J call TRBJ1-6, with a weak D call TRBD1 (5 bases). Germline loops: CDR1 DFQATT, CDR2 SNEGSKA (reference sequence). Between the trimmed V and J ends, which lost 0 bases and 6 bases, there was a span of 9 bases. This CDR3 is 14 amino acids long. DNA of the CDR3: TGCAGTGCTAGAGAAGGGGCCTCTAATTCACCCCTCCACTTT. Translated: CSAREGASNSPLHF.

This clonotype was found many times. The chain has TRBV5-6 and TRBJ2-7; D is perhaps TRBD2 (5 bases). Germline CDR1 reads SGHDT; CDR2 reads YYEEEE. V was shortened by 4 bases and J by 0 bases, with 11 bases between the two germline ends. This CDR3 has 14 residues. The DNA of the CDR3 is TGTGCCAGCAGCCCGGGATCACCCTCCTACGAGCAGTACTTC. This sequence encodes CASSPGSPSYEQYF.

This clonotype was detected many times. The chain couples TRBV6-1 to TRBJ1-6; D unclear. V was cut by 2 bases and J by 9 bases, with 2 bases left in between. CDR1 is MNHNS and CDR2 is SASEGT in the germline V gene. The CDR3 has 11 amino acids. CDR3 DNA: TGTGCCAGCAGTGAATCTTCACCCCTCCACTTT. Translating gives CASSESSPLHF.

There are a few counts of this clonotype. This chain links TRBV6-6 with TRBJ1-5; 8 nucleotides agree with TRBD1. Germline V CDR1 and CDR2: MNHNY, SVGAGI (reference sequence). The ends lost 5 bases at V and 5 bases at J; junction bases unmatched: 11. The CDR3 spans 16 residues. CDR3 coding DNA: TGTGCCAGCAGTGGGCGACAGGGGACCACGTATCAGCCCCAGCATTTT. It encodes CASSGRQGTTYQPQHF.

Turning to this clonotype: At one boundary the junction diverges from the germline segment, which might be a read error. The chain links TRBV6-1 to TRBJ2-1, with TRBD2 identical over 7 bases. The germline CDR1 and CDR2 sequences are MNHNS and SASEGT. The CDR3 runs 15 residues. The CDR3 nucleotides read TGTGCCAGTAGTGAAGAGGCGGGAGAGCTGAATAAGCAGTTCTTC. The encoded protein is CASSEEAGELNKQFF.

A remark on this clonotype: The CDR3 end shows no conserved phenylalanine or tryptophan, and so a read error is likely. The genes are TRBV7-6 and TRBJ2-1; D possibly corresponds to TRBD2 (6 bases). CDR3 length equals 15 residues. CDR1 and CDR2 from the germline V gene are SGHVS and FNYEAQ. V was trimmed by 4 bases and J by 7 bases, leaving 17 bases between them. CDR3 in DNA: TGTGCCAGCAGCTCTGAACGAACTAGCTGGAATGAGCAGTTCCTC. Amino acid sequence: CASSSERTSWNEQFL.